One and the same sample provided the 26 T cell receptor beta chains below, sequenced in a study of early T cells in non-severe SARS-CoV-2 infection. TCRdb independently ran MiXCR on the 5' RACE reads; one entry per CDR3 protein. The data contain around 28,000 distinct CDR3 sequences, about 4% of them singletons. The sample consisted of whole blood. Receptors originate from an adult who was a healthcare worker with PCR-confirmed SARS-CoV-2 infection or an uninfected control (not recorded which).

This clonotype was counted between two and nine times. The chain is built from TRBV6-6 and TRBJ1-3, with D uncertain. Germline CDR1 MNHNY, CDR2 SVGAGI (reference sequence). V was cut by 5 bases and J by 4 bases, with 15 bases left in between. The CDR3 is made up of 15 amino acids. The CDR3 region is CASSPSWAEGNTIYF. The CDR3 DNA reads as TGTGCCAGCAGTCCCTCGTGGGCGGAAGGAAACACCATATATTTT.

This clonotype was counted between two and nine times. V usage is TRBV28 and J usage is TRBJ2-7; D is unresolved. V was cut by 5 bases and J by 9 bases, with 11 bases left in between. Germline V gene sequence: CDR1 MDHEN, CDR2 SYDVKM. The CDR3 sequence is 11 residues long. The CDR3 DNA reads TGTGCCAGCAGTCAACCCGATTCGCAGTACTTC. It codes for CASSQPDSQYF.

This clonotype was seen repeatedly, ten times or more. The genes are TRBV28 and TRBJ2-7; the D is unclear. Germline lookup yields CDR1 MDHEN and CDR2 SYDVKM. The CDR3 runs to 13 residues. V was pared by 6 bases and J by 0 bases, with 9 bases between. The CDR3 region is CASRPQLSYEQYF. DNA for the CDR3: TGTGCCAGCAGGCCACAGCTCTCCTACGAGCAGTACTTC.

This clonotype was observed many times. The J gene is TRBJ2-5, the V gene TRBV5-6; the D gene is possibly TRBD2 (6 bases). The CDR3 has 14 amino acids. The germline CDR1 and CDR2 sequences are SGHDT and YYEEEE. V was pared by 0 bases and J by 4 bases, with 10 bases between. CDR3 residues: CASSLELGLETQYF. DNA for the CDR3: TGTGCCAGCAGCTTGGAGTTGGGACTAGAGACCCAGTACTTC.

This clonotype was detected ten times or more. The CDR3 nucleotides are TGTGCCAGCAGCTTAAACCAGGCTACTAAGACCCAGTACTTC. Translated: CASSLNQATKTQYF. This sequence joins TRBV7-9 and TRBJ2-5; D ambiguous. CDR3 size: 14 residues. V was shortened by 2 bases and J by 6 bases, with 13 bases between the two germline ends. Germline lookup yields CDR1 SEHNR and CDR2 FQNEAQ (reference sequence). The whole variable domain, remainder taken from reference TRBV7-9 and TRBJ2-5, is DTGVSQNPRHKITKRGQNVTFRCDPISEHNRLYWYRQTLGQGPEFLTYFQNEAQLEKSRLLSDRFSAERPKGSFSTLEIQRTEQGDSAMYLCASSLNQATKTQYFGPGTRLLVL.

This clonotype occurred many times. This sequence joins TRBV7-3 and TRBJ2-2; D gene uncertain. The germline V and J ends were trimmed by 5 bases and 6 bases, with 13 bases remaining between them. This CDR3 has 14 residues. Looked up from germline, CDR1 is SGHTA and CDR2 is FQGTGA. For the CDR3, the DNA is TGTGCCAGCAGCCCCTTTGCCGGGCCCGGGGAGCTGTTTTTT. Residues: CASSPFAGPGELFF.

This clonotype ranks as medium-sized (0.01 to 0.1%). This sequence joins TRBV24-1 and TRBJ2-5, with TRBD1 as a possible D gene (6 bases). Germline CDR1 KGHDR, CDR2 SFDVKD. V shed 7 bases and J shed 5 bases, with 10 bases lying between them. The CDR3 loop spans 12 amino acids. The CDR3 nucleotides read TGTGCCACCAGCGGACAGACCGAGACCCAGTACTTC. Protein sequence: CATSGQTETQYF.

This clonotype is labeled as medium-sized (0.01 to 0.1%). The chain uses TRBV2 and TRBJ2-3; 9 bases line up with TRBD2. This CDR3 region has 15 residues. The germline gives CDR1 SNHLY, CDR2 FYNNEI. The junction had 5 bases not matched to a gene; V was cut back by 5 bases and J by 2 bases. CDR3 protein: CASSLTSGYTDTQYF. In nucleotides, the CDR3 is TGTGCCAGCAGTCTCACTAGCGGGTACACAGATACGCAGTATTTT.

This clonotype showed up many times. The CDR3 reads CASSLGSFVGNQPQHF. In DNA, the CDR3 is TGTGCCAGCAGCTTAGGCAGCTTCGTAGGCAATCAGCCCCAGCATTTT. The genes are TRBV11-2 and TRBJ1-5, with unresolved D. Germline assignment: CDR1 SGHAT and CDR2 FQNNGV. The CDR3 is made up of 16 amino acids. V shed 1 base and J shed 2 bases, with 12 bases lying between them.

This clonotype was counted many times. The chain couples TRBV18 to TRBJ1-1, with no clear D. The CDR3 consists of 16 residues. V gave up 3 bases and J gave up 6 bases, with 20 bases separating them. Germline V lookup: CDR1 KGHSH, CDR2 LQKENI. This chain's CDR3 is CASSPHGRIEGPEAFF. The CDR3 coding sequence is TGTGCCAGCTCACCCCACGGAAGGATCGAGGGCCCTGAAGCTTTCTTT.

The table lists this clonotype with many counts. The chain couples TRBV5-1 to TRBJ2-3; 7 positions match TRBD2. Unmatched junction bases numbered 3, after V lost 1 base and J lost 4 bases. The CDR3 is made up of 14 amino acids. Germline CDR1 reads SGHRS; CDR2 reads YFSETQ. The chain's CDR3 is CASSLMRESDTQYF. As DNA, the CDR3 is TGCGCCAGCAGCTTGATGCGGGAGTCAGATACGCAGTATTTT.

This clonotype was detected only a few times. The chain has TRBV3-1 and TRBJ2-2; D is uncertain. The V gene lost 4 bases and the J gene lost 5 bases, with 5 bases spanning the gap. Germline-derived CDR1 and CDR2 are LGHDT and YNNKEL (reference sequence). The CDR3 sequence is 12 residues long. The CDR3 loop is CASSPYTGELFF. The CDR3 nucleotides read TGTGCCAGCAGCCCCTATACCGGGGAGCTGTTTTTT.

The CDR3: CASSLAGSTLGYTF. DNA for the CDR3: TGCGCCAGCAGCCTAGCCGGATCTACCCTAGGCTACACCTTC. This chain joins TRBV4-1 and TRBJ1-2, with D unclear. Per the germline V gene, CDR1 is MGHRA and CDR2 is YSYEKL. V was cut by 4 bases and J by 8 bases, with 17 bases left in between. The length of the CDR3 is 14 residues.

This clonotype was recorded at least ten times. The chain carries TRBV29-1 and TRBJ2-1, with D unresolved. This CDR3 comprises 14 residues. Trimming took 8 bases from V and 9 from J, leaving 23 bases between them. CDR1 is SQVTM, CDR2 ANQGSEA, per germline. CDR3 region: CSLLLGPRDGEQFF. The CDR3 bases are TGCAGCCTCCTGTTAGGGCCCCGTGATGGTGAGCAGTTCTTC.

This clonotype showed up many times. The chain links TRBV11-3 to TRBJ2-1, with 8 nucleotides matching TRBD1. The V and J ends lost 0 bases and 5 bases, in that order; junction bases with no gene match: 6. The V gene's germline CDR1 is SGHNT and CDR2 YENEEA. The CDR3 sequence is 16 residues long. CDR3 DNA: TGTGCCAGCAGCTTAGAGGGGACAGGAGTTAACAATGAGCAGTTCTTC. Protein sequence: CASSLEGTGVNNEQFF.

The J gene is TRBJ2-2, the V gene TRBV7-3, with a weak D call TRBD2 (5 bases). Between the trimmed V and J ends, which lost 8 bases and 7 bases, there was a span of 14 bases. The V gene's germline CDR1 is SGHTA and CDR2 FQGTGA. The CDR3 is 13 residues long. CDR3 DNA sequence: TGTGCCAGCTCCCCGGTCGGGGACGGGGAGCTGTTTTTT. Translated, it gives CASSPVGDGELFF.

The sample holds many counts of this clonotype. The chain's CDR3 is CASSQRTPRSSYNEQFF. The CDR3 bases are TGTGCCAGCAGCCAACGGACCCCTCGTAGCTCCTACAATGAGCAGTTCTTC. The rearrangement uses TRBV3-1 and TRBJ2-1; no clear D. Trimming took off 2 bases at V and 0 bases at J, with 14 bases between the two ends. Looked up from germline, CDR1 is LGHDT and CDR2 is YNNKEL (reference sequence). This CDR3 has 17 amino acids.

This clonotype is medium-sized. This chain uses TRBV7-8 with TRBJ1-5, with a possible D match to TRBD1 (6 bases). Trimming cost V 0 bases and J 2 bases, with 8 bases left between them. The germline gives CDR1 SGHVS, CDR2 FQNEAQ. This CDR3 has 15 amino acids. The CDR3: CASSLAGGGNQPQHF. CDR3 nucleotide sequence: TGTGCCAGCAGCTTAGCAGGGGGTGGCAATCAGCCCCAGCATTTT.

This clonotype was recorded a few times. This chain uses TRBV3-1 with TRBJ1-1; no reliable D call. Looked up from germline, CDR1 is LGHDT and CDR2 is YNNKEL (reference sequence). V lost 3 bases to trimming and J lost 0 bases, with 8 bases between them. This CDR3 is built from 14 residues. The CDR3 is CASSHPGVNTEAFF. In DNA, the CDR3 is TGTGCCAGCAGCCACCCAGGAGTGAACACTGAAGCTTTCTTT.

This clonotype was counted ten times or more. This chain links TRBV7-9 with TRBJ1-4; TRBD1 aligns across 10 bases. CDR3 size: 14 residues. CDR1 and CDR2 from the germline V gene are SEHNR and FQNEAQ (reference sequence). J gave up 5 bases and V 4 bases, and 1 base lay outside the gene matches. CDR3 coding DNA: TGTGCCAGCAGCTCGGGACAGGGGAATGAAAAACTGTTTTTT. The encoded protein is CASSSGQGNEKLFF.

The table lists this clonotype with a few counts. The chain joins TRBV29-1 to TRBJ2-3, with 13 positions matching TRBD2. CDR3 length: 14 amino acids. V gave up 7 bases and J gave up 3 bases; unmatched junction bases: 4. Germline V gene lookup returns CDR1 SQVTM and CDR2 ANQGSEA. The CDR3: CSAEGLAGTDTQYF. The CDR3 nucleotides are TGCAGCGCCGAGGGACTAGCGGGGACAGATACGCAGTATTTT.

This clonotype was found many times. V and J are TRBV10-3 and TRBJ2-5, with TRBD2 matching over 11 bases. From germline, CDR1 is ENHRY and CDR2 SYGVKD. J gave up 4 bases and V 5 bases, and 3 bases lay outside the gene matches. The CDR3 loop spans 14 amino acids. Here the CDR3 DNA reads TGTGCCATCAGTCCGGGACTAGCGGTAGAGACCCAGTACTTC. Translation gives CAISPGLAVETQYF.

The chain links TRBV19 to TRBJ2-1; D gene unclear. Germline loops: CDR1 LNHDA, CDR2 SQIVND (reference sequence). Trimming stripped 10 bases from V and 8 bases from J, with 18 bases between. The CDR3 spans 13 residues. DNA of the CDR3: TGTGCCACAAAAGCCGGTCCGGCGGATGAGCAGTTCTTC. Its protein is CATKAGPADEQFF.

The gene calls are TRBV28 and TRBJ2-1; 8 nucleotides match TRBD2. Germline values: CDR1 MDHEN, CDR2 SYDVKM. The V segment lost 3 bases and the J segment 5 bases; nucleotides outside the gene matches: 9. This CDR3 region has 16 residues. The CDR3 coding sequence is TGTGCCAGCAGTTTGTCTAACGGGAGGGCCCACAATGAGCAGTTCTTC. Residues: CASSLSNGRAHNEQFF.

The CDR3 DNA is TGTGCCAGCAGCTTAGAGGGTGAGAATTCACCCCTCCACTTT. Translation: CASSLEGENSPLHF. The chain joins TRBV7-9 to TRBJ1-6; no clear D gene. Trimming pared 1 base from V and 7 bases from J, leaving 8 bases between. This CDR3 is 14 amino acids long. CDR1 SEHNR and CDR2 FQNEAQ come from the germline V gene (reference sequence). Full variable domain (outside the CDR3, taken from reference TRBV7-9 and TRBJ1-6): DTGVSQNPRHKITKRGQNVTFRCDPISEHNRLYWYRQTLGQGPEFLTYFQNEAQLEKSRLLSDRFSAERPKGSFSTLEIQRTEQGDSAMYLCASSLEGENSPLHFGNGTRLTVT.

This clonotype was recorded at least ten times. The V gene is TRBV11-3, the J gene TRBJ2-7, with 9 nucleotides matching TRBD1. The germline V gene has CDR1 SGHNT and CDR2 YENEEA. This CDR3 has 15 amino acids. Trimming at V came to 5 bases and at J to 5 bases, leaving 10 bases not matched to a gene. This CDR3 is CASSPSPGQGNEQYF. CDR3 DNA: TGTGCCAGCAGCCCGAGTCCGGGACAGGGTAACGAGCAGTACTTC. Drawing the rest from reference TRBV11-3 and TRBJ2-7, the complete variable domain is EAGVVQSPRYKIIEKKQPVAFWCNPISGHNTLYWYLQNLGQGPELLIRYENEEAVDDSQLPKDRFSAERLKGVDSTLKIQPAELGDSAVYLCASSPSPGQGNEQYFGPGTRLTVT.